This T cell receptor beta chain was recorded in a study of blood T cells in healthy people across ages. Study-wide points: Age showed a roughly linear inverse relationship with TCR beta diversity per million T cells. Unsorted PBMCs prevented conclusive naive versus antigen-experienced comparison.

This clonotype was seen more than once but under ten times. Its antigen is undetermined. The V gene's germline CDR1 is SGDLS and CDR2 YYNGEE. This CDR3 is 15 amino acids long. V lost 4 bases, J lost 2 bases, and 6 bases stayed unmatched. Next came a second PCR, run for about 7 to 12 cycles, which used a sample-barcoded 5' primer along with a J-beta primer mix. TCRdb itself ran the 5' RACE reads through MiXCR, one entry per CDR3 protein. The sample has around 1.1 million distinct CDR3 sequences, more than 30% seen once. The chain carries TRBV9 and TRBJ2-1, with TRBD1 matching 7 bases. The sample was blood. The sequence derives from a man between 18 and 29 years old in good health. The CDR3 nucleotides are TGTGCCAGCAGCCCCCAGGGGGTTACCTACAATGAGCAGTTCTTC. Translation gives CASSPQGVTYNEQFF. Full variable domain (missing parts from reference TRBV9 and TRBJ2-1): DSGVTQTPKHLITATGQRVTLRCSPRSGDLSVYWYQQSLDQGLQFLIQYYNGEERAKGNILERFSAQQFPDLHSELNLSSLELGDSALYFCASSPQGVTYNEQFFGPGTRLTVL.